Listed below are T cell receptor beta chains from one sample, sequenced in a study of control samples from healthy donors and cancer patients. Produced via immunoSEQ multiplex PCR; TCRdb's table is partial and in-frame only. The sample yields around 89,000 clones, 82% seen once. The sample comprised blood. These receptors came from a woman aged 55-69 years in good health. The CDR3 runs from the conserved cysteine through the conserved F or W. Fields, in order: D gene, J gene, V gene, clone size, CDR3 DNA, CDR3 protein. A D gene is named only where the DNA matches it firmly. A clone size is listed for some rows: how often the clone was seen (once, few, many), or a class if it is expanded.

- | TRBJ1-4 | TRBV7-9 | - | TGTGCCAGCAGCTTAGGATCGGCTCAGGTGGGGGAAAAACTGTTTTTT | CASSLGSAQVGEKLFF
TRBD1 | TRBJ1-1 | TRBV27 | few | TGTGCCAGCAGTTCGGGACAGAGGCGCACTGAAGCTTTCTTT | CASSSGQRRTEAFF
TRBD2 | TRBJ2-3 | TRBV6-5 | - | TGTGCCAGCACAAGCGGGAGCGCAGATACGCAGTATTTT | CASTSGSADTQYF
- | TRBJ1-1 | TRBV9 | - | TGTGCCAGCAGCCGTCAGGGCCTCGGCACTGAAGCTTTCTTT | CASSRQGLGTEAFF
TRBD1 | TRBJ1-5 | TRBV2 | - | TGTGCCAGCAGCAGGACAGGGGGGAGCAATCAGCCCCAGCATTTT | CASSRTGGSNQPQHF
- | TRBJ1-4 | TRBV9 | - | TGTGCCAGCAGCTCGGGGATTGTTGATGAAAAACTGTTTTTT | CASSSGIVDEKLFF
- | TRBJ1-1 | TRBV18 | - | TGTGCCAGCTCACTGACGAGTAACACTGAAGCTTTCTTT | CASSLTSNTEAFF
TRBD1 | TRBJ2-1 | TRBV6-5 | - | TGTGCCAGCAGTTTCCTTAGGGACAGGGAGAACAATGAGCAGTTCTTC | CASSFLRDRENNEQFF
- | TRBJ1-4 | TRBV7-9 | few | TGTGCCAGCAGTCGTTCCGGGACGGGTAATGAAAAACTGTTTTTT | CASSRSGTGNEKLFF
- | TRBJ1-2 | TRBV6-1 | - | TGTGCCAGCAGTGAAGTTTGGCGGGGCTACACCTTC | CASSEVWRGYTF
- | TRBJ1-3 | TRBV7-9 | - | TGTGCCAGCAGCGTCGGGGACCCCTCCTCAAACACCATATATTTT | CASSVGDPSSNTIYF
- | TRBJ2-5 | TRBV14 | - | TGTGCCAGCAGCCAACAGGGGACGCCGGGAGAGACCCAGTACTTC | CASSQQGTPGETQYF
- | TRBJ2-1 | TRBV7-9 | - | TGTGCCAGCAGCTTAGACGGGTTCTACAATGAGCAGTTCTTC | CASSLDGFYNEQFF
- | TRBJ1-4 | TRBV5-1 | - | TGCGCCAGCAGCTCGCAGGGAGTTCCAACTAATGAAAAACTGTTTTTT | CASSSQGVPTNEKLFF
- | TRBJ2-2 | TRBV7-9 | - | TGTGCCAGCAGCTTAGATCTCGGGGAGCTGTTTTTT | CASSLDLGELFF
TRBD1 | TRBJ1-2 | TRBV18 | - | TGTGCCAGCTCTCAGGGGCCTACGGGACAGGGTTATCGGGGCTACACCTTC | CASSQGPTGQGYRGYTF
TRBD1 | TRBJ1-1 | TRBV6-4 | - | TGTGCCAGCAGTGACGGGCAGGGGGATCAAGCTTTCTTT | CASSDGQGDQAFF
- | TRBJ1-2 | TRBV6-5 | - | TGTGCCAGCGCCCCCTTCGGAACTAGCTACACCTTC | CASAPFGTSYTF
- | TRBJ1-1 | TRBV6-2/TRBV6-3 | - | TGTGCCAGCAGTTACTCGAGTGGGGGGGCAACTGAAGCTTTCTTT | CASSYSSGGATEAFF
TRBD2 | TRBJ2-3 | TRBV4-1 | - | TGCGCCAGCAGCCAAGTACTAGCGGGAGTCTCCTTCACAGATACGCAGTATTTT | CASSQVLAGVSFTDTQYF
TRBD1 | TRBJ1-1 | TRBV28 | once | TGTGCCAGCAGTGATTCCGGGACAGTAGCTCGAGCTTTCTTT | CASSDSGTVARAFF
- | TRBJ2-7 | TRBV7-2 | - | TGTGCCAGCAGCCCCCACTCCTACGAGCAGTACTTC | CASSPHSYEQYF
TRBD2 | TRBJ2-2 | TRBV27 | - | TGTGCCAGCAGACCAAGACTAGCGGCCACCGGGGAGCTGTTTTTT | CASRPRLAATGELFF
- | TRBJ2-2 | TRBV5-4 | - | TGTGCCAGCAGCCGGACGACAAGCACCGGGGAGCTGTTTTTT | CASSRTTSTGELFF
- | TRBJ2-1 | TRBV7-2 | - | TGTGCCAGCAGCTTAGCGCGGTTTGGCAATGAGCAGTTCTTC | CASSLARFGNEQFF
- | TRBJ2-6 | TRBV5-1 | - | TGCGCCAGCGTGGACCCCTCCCCTGGGGCCAACGTCCTGACTTTC | CASVDPSPGANVLTF
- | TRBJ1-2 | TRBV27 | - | TGTGCCAGCAGTTTATCTTCACCAGGCTATGGCTACACCTTC | CASSLSSPGYGYTF
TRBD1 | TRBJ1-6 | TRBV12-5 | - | TGTGCTAGTGCCCGAGGGGGCAGCGATTCACCCCTCCACTTT | CASARGGSDSPLHF
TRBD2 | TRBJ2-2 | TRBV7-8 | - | TGTGCCAGCAGCCCCCAACCGCCGGGACTAGCGGGGGCCGGGGAGCTGTTTTTT | CASSPQPPGLAGAGELFF
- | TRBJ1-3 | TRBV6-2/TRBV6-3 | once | TGTGCCAGCAGTTACCCGAGCTCTGGAAACACCATATATTTT | CASSYPSSGNTIYF
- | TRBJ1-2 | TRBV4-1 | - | TGCGCCAGCAGCCCCCAGGAGGGGGGGTATGGCTACACCTTC | CASSPQEGGYGYTF
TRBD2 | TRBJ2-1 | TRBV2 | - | TGTGCCAGCAGTAAAGAGGGTCTAGCGGGAGTCAATGAGCAGTTCTTC | CASSKEGLAGVNEQFF
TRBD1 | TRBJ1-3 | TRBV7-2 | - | TGTGCCAGCAGCTTAGGACAGGGCGCTGGAAACACCATATATTTT | CASSLGQGAGNTIYF
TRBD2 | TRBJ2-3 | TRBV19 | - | TGTGCCAGTTCTAACCCCTTGGTCGGGGGGGTTACAGATACGCAGTATTTT | CASSNPLVGGVTDTQYF
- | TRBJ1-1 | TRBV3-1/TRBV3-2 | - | TGTGCCAGCAGCCAAGATGGGGGGCGTAGGACTGAAGCTTTCTTT | CASSQDGGRRTEAFF
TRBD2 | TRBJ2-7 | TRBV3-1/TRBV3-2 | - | TGTGCCAGCAGCCAAGATCCCCGGCTAGCGGGAGCCACCTACGAGCAGTACTTC | CASSQDPRLAGATYEQYF
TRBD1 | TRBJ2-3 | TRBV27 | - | TGTGCCAGCAGTCCAGACAGGGTCGGCACAGATACGCAGTATTTT | CASSPDRVGTDTQYF
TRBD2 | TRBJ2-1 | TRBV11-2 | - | TGTGCCAGCAGCTCGTTAGCGGGGAACTACAATGAGCAGTTCTTC | CASSSLAGNYNEQFF
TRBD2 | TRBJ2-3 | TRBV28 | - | TGTGCCAGCAGTTTATCCGCGGGAGGGGGCACAGATACGCAGTATTTT | CASSLSAGGGTDTQYF
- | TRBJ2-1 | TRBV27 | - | TGTGCCAGCAGTTTAGCGGGGACGATCGAGCAGTTCTTC | CASSLAGTIEQFF
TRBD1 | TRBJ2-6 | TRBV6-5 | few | TGTGCCAGCAGGACTACAGGGGCTGGGGCCAACGTCCTGACTTTC | CASRTTGAGANVLTF
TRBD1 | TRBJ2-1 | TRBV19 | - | TGTGCCAGTAGTGCCGGACAGGCGAGCTCCTACAATGAGCAGTTCTTC | CASSAGQASSYNEQFF